Following are 10 T cell receptor beta chains from one sample sequenced in a study of tumour-infiltrating T cells in Burkitt lymphoma (dated by TCRdb to between 2020 and 2021). The library was produced with the immunoSEQ multiplex PCR assay. Drawn from immuneACCESS, this table holds only the in-frame rearrangements with V and J called that TCRdb kept. Clones are partly lost; checked studies trace under half to an unresolved V gene and leave the rest unexplained. The sample table lists 3,500 or so clones, 13% of them with a count of one. Of the sample, approximately 8% falls within the top ten clones. Source material: tumor tissue. The receptors originated from a human donor with Burkitt lymphoma.

The rearrangement joins TRBV19 to TRBJ2-5; 8 bases line up with TRBD1. The CDR3 has 17 amino acids. Per germline, CDR1 LNHDA and CDR2 SQIVND (reference sequence). With 4 bases clipped from V and 0 bases from J, the junction kept 10 bases outside the gene matches. Here the CDR3 reads CASSTMGGQGNQETQYF. The CDR3 bases are TGTGCCAGTAGTACTATGGGTGGACAGGGTAACCAAGAGACCCAGTACTTC.

The rearrangement uses TRBV25-1 and TRBJ1-4; weak D call: TRBD1 (6 bases). V lost 4 bases to trimming and J lost 10 bases, with 22 bases between them. The CDR3 totals 16 residues. Germline lookup yields CDR1 MGHDK and CDR2 SYGVNS. The CDR3 here is CASSALRRGAGGKLFF. The DNA for the CDR3 is TGTGCCAGCAGTGCACTAAGAAGGGGGGCCGGAGGAAAACTGTTTTTT.

This clone was counted a few times. CDR3 region: CAWSVAGTWQPQHF. In DNA, the CDR3 is TGTGCCTGGAGTGTCGCAGGGACATGGCAGCCCCAGCATTTT. This chain uses TRBV30 with TRBJ1-5; TRBD1 is a possible D gene (6 bases). CDR3 length: 14 amino acids. The germline CDR1 and CDR2 sequences are GTSNPN and SVGIG (reference sequence). The germline V and J ends were trimmed by 0 bases and 7 bases, with 13 bases remaining between them. Full variable domain (remainder filled in from reference TRBV30 and TRBJ1-5): SQTIHQWPATLVQPVGSPLSLECTVEGTSNPNLYWYRQAAGRGLQLLFYSVGIGQISSEVPQNLSASRPQDRQFILSSKKLLLSDSGFYLCAWSVAGTWQPQHFGDGTRLSIL.

This chain connects TRBV4-3 to TRBJ2-7; the D gene is possibly TRBD1 (5 bases). V was pared by 1 base and J by 7 bases, with 14 bases between. The CDR3 consists of 14 residues. Germline values: CDR1 LGHNA, CDR2 YSLEER. This CDR3 is CASSQVLRVREQYF. DNA of the CDR3: TGCGCCAGCAGCCAAGTCCTCAGGGTCCGGGAGCAGTACTTC.

The rearrangement links TRBV7-9 to TRBJ2-1; no clear D. The CDR3 has 11 amino acids. Germline V gives CDR1 SEHNR, CDR2 FQNEAQ (reference sequence). Between the trimmed V and J ends, which lost 5 bases and 7 bases, there was a span of 6 bases. CDR3 nucleotide sequence: TGTGCCAGCAGCCCGGATAATGAGCAGTTCTTC. Translated: CASSPDNEQFF.

This clone was seen a handful of times. The V and J genes are TRBV7-6 and TRBJ1-2, with 9 positions matching TRBD1. The CDR3 sequence is 15 residues long. From germline, CDR1 is SGHVS and CDR2 FNYEAQ. The ends lost 2 bases at V and 6 bases at J; junction bases unmatched: 7. Here the CDR3 reads CASSLPGTGPDGYTF. DNA of the CDR3: TGTGCCAGCAGCTTACCTGGGACAGGGCCCGATGGCTACACCTTC.

The J gene is TRBJ2-7, the V gene TRBV9; TRBD1 is a possible D gene (6 bases). The CDR3 is made up of 14 amino acids. V shed 0 bases and J shed 5 bases, with 12 bases lying between them. Per the germline V gene, CDR1 is SGDLS and CDR2 is YYNGEE. The CDR3 loop is CASSVGGRGNEQYF. CDR3 DNA sequence: TGTGCCAGCAGCGTAGGGGGCAGGGGTAACGAGCAGTACTTC.

This chain joins TRBV4-1 and TRBJ2-7; TRBD1 agrees at 10 bases. This CDR3 is 15 amino acids long. The germline CDR1 and CDR2 sequences are MGHRA and YSYEKL. Germline trimming cut 6 bases from V and 4 bases from J; bases unmatched to any gene: 9. The CDR3 DNA reads as TGCGCCAGCAGTTCGTCGACAGGGGGCTTGTACGAGCAGTACTTC. Encoded protein: CASSSSTGGLYEQYF.

The table lists this clone with a count of one. V is TRBV27 and J is TRBJ2-6; weak D call: TRBD2 (6 bases). Trimming took off 5 bases at V and 1 base at J, with 18 bases between the two ends. The CDR3 extends over 18 amino acids. Germline CDR1 is MNHEY and CDR2 is SMNVEV (reference sequence). The CDR3 nucleotides read TGTGCCAGCAGTGTAAGGAGGGGCCCTTTATCTGGGGCCAACGTCCTGACTTTC. Its protein product is CASSVRRGPLSGANVLTF. Full variable domain (missing parts from reference TRBV27 and TRBJ2-6): EAQVTQNPRYLITVTGKKLTVTCSQNMNHEYMSWYRQDPGLGLRQIYYSMNVEVTDKGDVPEGYKVSRKEKRNFPLILESPSPNQTSLYFCASSVRRGPLSGANVLTFGAGSRLTVL.

CDR3 nucleotides: TGTGCCTGGAGAGCGGGAACCTACAATGAGCAGTTCTTC. Translation gives CAWRAGTYNEQFF. This chain joins TRBV30 and TRBJ2-1, with 7 positions matching TRBD2. Germline CDR1 GTSNPN, CDR2 SVGIG (reference sequence). This CDR3 is 13 amino acids long. Germline trimming cut 3 bases from V and 2 bases from J; bases unmatched to any gene: 1.